The 14 T cell receptor beta chains listed next were all sequenced from one sample in a study of T cells in Graves' hyperthyroidism and ophthalmopathy. RNA transcripts gave rise to amplified TCR beta CDR3 regions. The TCR CDR3 was amplified in a first-round RT-PCR using the HTBI primer set. MiXCR was run by TCRdb on the multiplex PCR reads, yielding one entry per CDR3 protein. The repertoire has around 56,000 distinct CDR3 sequences, 53% of them found once; the top ten carry approximately 3.6%. Sequencing was carried out using blood. These receptors came from a woman aged 55 to 70 with Graves' ophthalmopathy.

The chain links TRBV20-1 to TRBJ2-3, with no clear D. The germline V gene has CDR1 DFQATT and CDR2 SNEGSKA (reference sequence). V lost 3 bases to trimming and J lost 11 bases, with 6 bases between them. The CDR3 runs 9 residues. This chain's CDR3 is CSASSGQYF. CDR3 sequence (DNA): TGCAGTGCTAGTTCTGGGCAGTATTTT.

Remarks on this clonotype: The CDR3 end shows no conserved phenylalanine or tryptophan, and so a read error is likely. This sequence joins TRBV6-4 and TRBJ2-7, with 7 nucleotides matching TRBD1. Germline CDR1 MRHNA, CDR2 SNTAGT. The J segment lost 4 bases and the V segment lost 7 bases, leaving 4 bases of the junction unmatched. This CDR3 comprises 12 residues. The CDR3 here is CASKGASYEQYL. The CDR3 DNA is TGTGCCAGCAAGGGGGCGTCTTACGAGCAGTACCTC.

V gene TRBV11-1 combines with J gene TRBJ2-3; 11 bases align to TRBD2. Germline CDR1 and CDR2: SGHAT and FQDESV (reference sequence). V shed 5 bases and J 0 bases; nucleotides not matched to a gene: 1. The CDR3 covers 15 residues. The CDR3, as DNA: TGTGCCAGCAGCCGGACTAGCGGGAGCACAGATACGCAGTATTTT. It encodes CASSRTSGSTDTQYF.

This clonotype appeared a few times. V is TRBV20-1 and J is TRBJ2-5; D ambiguous. Per germline, CDR1 DFQATT and CDR2 SNEGSKA (reference sequence). The CDR3 is 11 residues long. V was trimmed by 5 bases and J by 0 bases, leaving 4 bases between them. The CDR3 DNA reads as TGCAGTGCTCAGTACCAAGAGACCCAGTACTTC. It yields the protein CSAQYQETQYF.

The sample holds many counts of this clonotype. The chain is built from TRBV15 and TRBJ2-5; 11 nucleotides match TRBD1. The V segment lost 3 bases and the J segment 5 bases; nucleotides outside the gene matches: 11. CDR1 and CDR2 from the germline V gene are LNHNV and YYDKDF (reference sequence). The CDR3 has 17 residues. DNA of the CDR3: TGTGCCACCAGCAGCGTACAGGACAGGGGGCCGAGGGAGACCCAGTACTTC. It is translated as CATSSVQDRGPRETQYF.

The rearrangement uses TRBV19 and TRBJ1-2, with D tentatively TRBD1 (5 bases). This CDR3 is 15 amino acids long. V was clipped by 5 bases and J by 4 bases, with 17 bases between them. Germline V gene data show CDR1 as LNHDA and CDR2 as SQIVND (reference sequence). The CDR3 sequence is CASSSWGRARYGYTF. CDR3 nucleotide sequence: TGTGCCAGTAGTTCCTGGGGCAGGGCGCGCTATGGCTACACCTTC.

This clonotype was observed a single time. V is TRBV10-3 and J is TRBJ1-3, with D tentatively TRBD1 (5 bases). The V end lost 2 bases, the J end lost 7 bases, and 6 bases lay between the germline ends. This CDR3 is 12 amino acids long. CDR1 is ENHRY, CDR2 SYGVKD, per germline. The CDR3 bases are TGTGCCATCAGTGAGGCAGGGAACACCATATATTTT. It specifies CAISEAGNTIYF.

This clonotype has only one observation. The V gene is TRBV7-9, the J gene TRBJ2-7; 10 positions agree with TRBD1. The V segment lost 0 bases and the J segment 1 base; nucleotides outside the gene matches: 6. This CDR3 contains 17 residues. Germline CDR1 reads SEHNR; CDR2 reads FQNEAQ (reference sequence). The CDR3 DNA sequence: TGTGCCAGCAGCTTAGCGTCAAGGACAGGGGGATCCTACGAGCAGTACTTC. Amino acid sequence: CASSLASRTGGSYEQYF.

This clonotype was picked up many times. The genes are TRBV12-3 or TRBV12-4 and TRBJ2-1; weak D call: TRBD1 (6 bases). The V gene lost 5 bases and the J gene lost 2 bases, with 13 bases spanning the gap. There are 15 residues in the CDR3. The CDR3 region is CASSPGVFTYNEQFF. CDR3 nucleotides: TGTGCCAGCAGTCCAGGGGTATTTACCTACAATGAGCAGTTCTTC.

The V and J genes are TRBV20-1 and TRBJ2-2, with 14 positions matching TRBD2. V gave up 6 bases and J gave up 5 bases; unmatched junction bases: 5. Germline CDR1 reads DFQATT; CDR2 reads SNEGSKA (reference sequence). The CDR3 is made up of 15 amino acids. CDR3: CSASGLAGGTGELFF. DNA of the CDR3: TGCAGTGCCTCCGGACTAGCGGGAGGTACCGGGGAGCTGTTTTTT.

This clonotype came up many times. The chain employs TRBV20-1 and TRBJ1-1; 7 bases map to TRBD1. V lost 6 bases to trimming and J lost 6 bases; unmatched junction nucleotides: 13. Germline V gives CDR1 DFQATT, CDR2 SNEGSKA (reference sequence). The CDR3 loop spans 14 amino acids. CDR3 in amino acids: CSAGGTALTPEAFF. CDR3 bases: TGCAGTGCCGGCGGGACAGCCCTTACCCCTGAAGCTTTCTTT.

In its sample, this clonotype was seen many times. Just one base apart from a much larger clone, this may be a read error. The chain links TRBV2 to TRBJ2-1, with D possibly being TRBD2 (5 bases). The V gene lost 4 bases and the J gene lost 0 bases, with 10 bases spanning the gap. The length of the CDR3 is 15 residues. Germline V gene lookup returns CDR1 SNHLY and CDR2 FYNNEI. CDR3 nucleotide sequence: TGTGCCAGCAGTGGAGGGAAGAGCTCCTACAATGAGCAGTTCTTC. As protein: CASSGGKSSYNEQFF.

This clonotype showed up just a few times. A much more abundant neighbour one base away suggests this may be a read error. The rearrangement uses TRBV4-1 and TRBJ1-4, with D hard to call. CDR1 and CDR2 (germline): MGHRA, YSYEKL. The CDR3 consists of 16 residues. The CDR3 sequence is CASSQEATRSNGKLFF. Here the CDR3 DNA reads TGCGCCAGCAGCCAAGAAGCCACAAGGAGCAATGGAAAACTGTTTTTT.

This clonotype appeared many times. The rearrangement uses TRBV5-4 and TRBJ2-2; maybe TRBD2 (6 bases). Trimming cost V 1 base and J 1 base, with 14 bases left between them. There are 17 residues in the CDR3. Germline V gene sequence: CDR1 SGHNT, CDR2 YYREEE (reference sequence). The CDR3 loop reads CASSLSRWRENTGELFF. CDR3 DNA sequence: TGTGCCAGCAGCTTGTCTCGATGGAGGGAGAACACCGGGGAGCTGTTTTTT.